These 5 T cell receptor beta chains were all obtained from the same sample, sequenced in a study of cytomegalovirus exposure and HLA in healthy donors. It was with 60 Vbeta and 13 Jbeta primers that the PCR ran. Sequenced by immunoSEQ multiplex PCR; TCRdb stores in-frame clones only, minus some. The sample lists some 140,000 clones; just under 80% were seen once. Sequenced: PBMCs. The receptors stem from a male donor in good health and CMV-seronegative.

This clone has just one count. J is TRBJ1-5 and V is TRBV27, with D perhaps matching TRBD1 (5 bases). V lost 3 bases to trimming and J lost 6 bases, with 18 bases between them. From germline, CDR1 is MNHEY and CDR2 SMNVEV (reference sequence). The CDR3 covers 16 residues. The CDR3 sequence is CASSLAPGGGSQPQHF. The DNA for the CDR3 is TGTGCCAGCAGTTTGGCTCCAGGCGGGGGTAGTCAGCCCCAGCATTTT.

V gene TRBV30 combines with J gene TRBJ1-6, with D unclear. This CDR3 has 13 amino acids. The germline V and J ends were trimmed by 4 bases and 5 bases, with 9 bases remaining between them. Germline CDR1 and CDR2: GTSNPN and SVGIG (reference sequence). The chain's CDR3 is CAWTEINNSPLHF. DNA of the CDR3: TGTGCCTGGACAGAAATAAATAATTCACCCCTCCACTTT.

This chain joins TRBV15 and TRBJ1-1, with TRBD1 as a possible D gene (5 bases). Germline CDR1 LNHNV, CDR2 YYDKDF (reference sequence). V lost 5 bases and J 0 bases, leaving 16 bases between the germline ends. This CDR3 comprises 16 residues. CDR3 amino acids: CATSLRSPGMNTEAFF. In DNA form, the CDR3 reads TGTGCCACCAGCCTACGTTCTCCAGGGATGAACACTGAAGCTTTCTTT.

This chain uses TRBV7-2 with TRBJ1-2; 8 bases match TRBD1. Losses at the gene ends were 8 bases for V and 7 bases for J; bases not matched to a gene: 12. Germline values: CDR1 SGHTA, CDR2 FQGNSA. The CDR3 sequence is 14 residues long. The CDR3 loop reads CASGQGAHQAGYTF. CDR3 sequence (DNA): TGTGCCAGCGGGCAGGGGGCGCATCAGGCTGGCTACACCTTC.

The chain couples TRBV7-3 to TRBJ2-1; D call uncertain. This CDR3 comprises 15 residues. The germline V gene encodes CDR1 SGHTA and CDR2 FQGTGA. Between the trimmed V and J ends, which lost 5 bases and 5 bases, there was a span of 16 bases. CDR3 in amino acids: CASSPRARSHNEQFF. DNA for the CDR3: TGTGCCAGCAGCCCCCGCGCGAGGTCCCACAATGAGCAGTTCTTC.